One and the same sample provided the 6 T cell receptor beta chains below, sequenced in a study of cytomegalovirus exposure and HLA in healthy donors. Researchers ran the PCR with 60 Vbeta and 13 Jbeta primers. The method was immunoSEQ multiplex PCR; TCRdb's version includes in-frame clones alone and lacks a portion of them. This table has about 120,000 clones, 77% appearing once. Source material: PBMCs. These receptors came from a man aged 18 to 29 in good health and CMV-seropositive.

The gene calls are TRBV28 and TRBJ1-2; 9 positions match TRBD1. This CDR3 spans 14 amino acids. The germline V gene encodes CDR1 MDHEN and CDR2 SYDVKM. Trimming took 2 bases from V and 7 from J; bases not matched to a gene: 5. Written as DNA, the CDR3 is TGTGCCAGCAGTTTACAAGGGACAGGGTTTGGCTACACCTTC. It translates to CASSLQGTGFGYTF.

This clone was detected only a few times. This chain joins TRBV5-4 and TRBJ1-1; 8 bases align to TRBD1. V lost 5 bases and J lost 6; bases outside the gene matches: 6. The CDR3 has 13 residues. Germline CDR1 reads SGHNT; CDR2 reads YYREEE (reference sequence). The CDR3 DNA is TGTGCCAGCAGTCGTGACAGGGGCGCTGAAGCTTTCTTT. Protein: CASSRDRGAEAFF.

The rearrangement links TRBV6-1 to TRBJ2-7; perhaps TRBD2 as D (5 bases). Germline V gives CDR1 MNHNS, CDR2 SASEGT. V gave up 6 bases and J gave up 6 bases, with 15 bases separating them. The CDR3 sequence is 13 residues long. The CDR3 DNA follows: TGTGCCAGCAGGTACCTAGCTTCTGGCGAGCAGTACTTC. Its translation: CASRYLASGEQYF.

Points on this clone: The same CDR3 is also encoded by other DNA sequences in this sample. The V gene is TRBV30, the J gene TRBJ1-5; no reliable D call. V lost 0 bases to trimming and J lost 2 bases, with 5 bases between them. This CDR3 is built from 13 residues. Germline V lookup: CDR1 GTSNPN, CDR2 SVGIG (reference sequence). CDR3 region: CAWSVSRNQPQHF. In DNA, the CDR3 is TGTGCCTGGAGTGTTTCTCGCAATCAGCCCCAGCATTTT. The full variable domain, rest sourced from reference TRBV30 and TRBJ1-5, is SQTIHQWPATLVQPVGSPLSLECTVEGTSNPNLYWYRQAAGRGLQLLFYSVGIGQISSEVPQNLSASRPQDRQFILSSKKLLLSDSGFYLCAWSVSRNQPQHFGDGTRLSIL.

The chain recombines TRBV28 with TRBJ1-6; D may be TRBD1 (6 bases). This CDR3 region has 16 residues. Germline V gene data show CDR1 as MDHEN and CDR2 as SYDVKM. Deletions cut 2 bases from V and 7 bases from J, with 15 bases between. The CDR3 DNA sequence: TGTGCCAGCAGTTTAGCACTGGCAGGGGAGAATTCACCCCTCCACTTT. Its translation is CASSLALAGENSPLHF.

The V and J genes are TRBV5-1 and TRBJ2-7, with 8 bases lining up with TRBD1. The CDR3 spans 15 residues. Germline V lookup: CDR1 SGHRS, CDR2 YFSETQ. V shed 5 bases and J 0 bases; nucleotides not matched to a gene: 7. The CDR3 reads CASRETGGFSYEQYF. The CDR3 region has the DNA TGCGCCAGCAGAGAAACAGGGGGATTCTCCTACGAGCAGTACTTC.